One sample yielded the 2 T cell receptor beta chains listed below, sequenced in a study of cytomegalovirus exposure and HLA in healthy donors. The PCR ran on 60 Vbeta and 13 Jbeta primers. Measured with immunoSEQ multiplex PCR; TCRdb has only the in-frame clones, and not every one. The sample includes some 180,000 clones, just over 75% of them seen just once. The sample comprised PBMCs. These receptor sequences come from an older woman in good health and CMV-seropositive.

This clone was picked up one time. CDR3: CASSWGQANTGELFF. For the CDR3, the DNA is TGTGCCAGCAGCTGGGGACAGGCGAACACCGGGGAGCTGTTTTTT. V and J are TRBV7-8 and TRBJ2-2; 8 bases agree with TRBD1. The trim removed 4 bases at V and 0 bases at J, leaving 1 base unmatched. CDR3 length: 15 residues. Germline-derived CDR1 and CDR2 are SGHVS and FQNEAQ.

V and J are TRBV6-6 and TRBJ1-5, with 10 bases identical to TRBD1. This CDR3 has 14 amino acids. Germline lookup yields CDR1 MNHNY and CDR2 SVGAGI (reference sequence). V shed 4 bases and J 11 bases; nucleotides not matched to a gene: 8. This chain's CDR3 is CASSSGTGALAQHF. CDR3 nucleotides: TGTGCCAGCAGTTCGGGGACAGGGGCCCTCGCCCAGCATTTT.